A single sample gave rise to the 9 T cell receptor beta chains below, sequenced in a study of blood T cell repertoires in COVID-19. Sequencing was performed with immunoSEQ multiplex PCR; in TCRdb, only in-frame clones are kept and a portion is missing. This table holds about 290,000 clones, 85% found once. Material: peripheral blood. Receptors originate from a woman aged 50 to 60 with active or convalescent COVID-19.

The CDR3 region is CASSGNPPSRAESTF. CDR3 in DNA: TGTGCCAGCAGCGGTAACCCCCCCAGCAGGGCAGAATCCACCTTC. The rearrangement links TRBV7-2 to TRBJ1-2, with D perhaps matching TRBD1 (5 bases). Trimming removed 5 bases from V and 13 bases from J, with 26 bases in between. CDR1 is SGHTA, CDR2 FQGNSA, per germline. This CDR3 comprises 15 residues. The full variable domain, in which reference TRBV7-2 and TRBJ1-2 provide the parts outside the CDR3, is GAGVSQSPSNKVTEKGKDVELRCDPISGHTALYWYRQSLGQGLEFLIYFQGNSAPDKSGLPSDRFSAERTGGSVSTLTIQRTQQEDSAVYLCASSGNPPSRAESTFGSGTRLTVV.

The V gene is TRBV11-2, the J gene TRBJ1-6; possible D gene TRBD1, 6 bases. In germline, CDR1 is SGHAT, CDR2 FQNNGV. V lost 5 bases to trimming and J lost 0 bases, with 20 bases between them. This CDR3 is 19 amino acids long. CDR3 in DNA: TGTGCCAGCAGCCTCAATCATGGACAGTTTAGCTCCTATAATTCACCCCTCCACTTT. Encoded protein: CASSLNHGQFSSYNSPLHF. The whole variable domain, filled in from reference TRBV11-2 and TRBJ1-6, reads EAGVAQSPRYKIIEKRQSVAFWCNPISGHATLYWYQQILGQGPKLLIQFQNNGVVDDSQLPKDRFSAERLKGVDSTLKIQPAKLEDSAVYLCASSLNHGQFSSYNSPLHFGNGTRLTVT.

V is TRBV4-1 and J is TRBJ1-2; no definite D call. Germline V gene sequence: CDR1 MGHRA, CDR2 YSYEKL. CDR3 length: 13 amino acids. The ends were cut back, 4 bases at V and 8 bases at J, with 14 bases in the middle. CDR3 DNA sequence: TGCGCCAGCAGCCCTGGGGAGGAAAGGGGCTACACCTTC. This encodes CASSPGEERGYTF.

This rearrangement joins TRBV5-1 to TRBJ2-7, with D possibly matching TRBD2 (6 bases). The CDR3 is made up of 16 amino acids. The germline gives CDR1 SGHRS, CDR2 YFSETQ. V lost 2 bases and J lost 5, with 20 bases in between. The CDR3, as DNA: TGCGCCAGCAGCTTCGAACTCCGGGACTCGGGGGACGAGCAGTACTTC. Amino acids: CASSFELRDSGDEQYF.

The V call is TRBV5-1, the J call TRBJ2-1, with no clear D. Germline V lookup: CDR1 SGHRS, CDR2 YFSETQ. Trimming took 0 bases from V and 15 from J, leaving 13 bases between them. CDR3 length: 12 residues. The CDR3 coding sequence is TGCGCCAGCAGCTTGGTTCCCCAGTATTGGTTCTTC. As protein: CASSLVPQYWFF.

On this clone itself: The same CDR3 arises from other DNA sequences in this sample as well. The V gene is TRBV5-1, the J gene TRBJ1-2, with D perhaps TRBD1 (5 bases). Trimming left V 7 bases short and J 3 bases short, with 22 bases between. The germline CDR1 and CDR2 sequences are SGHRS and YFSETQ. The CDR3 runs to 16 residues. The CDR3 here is CASRLGLLREHYGYTF. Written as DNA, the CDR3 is TGCGCCAGCCGGCTGGGCCTCCTCAGGGAACACTATGGCTACACCTTC.

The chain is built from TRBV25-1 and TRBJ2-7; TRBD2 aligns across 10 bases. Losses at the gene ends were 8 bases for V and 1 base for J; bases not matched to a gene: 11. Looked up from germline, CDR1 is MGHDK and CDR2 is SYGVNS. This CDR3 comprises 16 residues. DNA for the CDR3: TGTGCCAGCTCACTCCGGGCTAGCGGGAGTTCCTACGAGCAGTACTTC. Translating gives CASSLRASGSSYEQYF.

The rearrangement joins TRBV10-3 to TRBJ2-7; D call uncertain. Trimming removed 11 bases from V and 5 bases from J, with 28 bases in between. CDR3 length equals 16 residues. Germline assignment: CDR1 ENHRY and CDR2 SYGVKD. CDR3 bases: TGTGCCTTCTCCCCACGGCGGTCTATTAGTAGCAACGAGCAGTACTTC. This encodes CAFSPRRSISSNEQYF.

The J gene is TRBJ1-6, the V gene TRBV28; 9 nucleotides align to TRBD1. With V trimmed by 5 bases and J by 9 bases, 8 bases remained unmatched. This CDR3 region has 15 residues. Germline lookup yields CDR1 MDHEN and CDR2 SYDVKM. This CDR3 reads CASSPRTGDSSPLHF. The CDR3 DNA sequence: TGTGCCAGCAGTCCTCGGACAGGGGACAGTTCACCCCTCCACTTT. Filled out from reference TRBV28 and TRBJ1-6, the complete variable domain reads DVKVTQSSRYLVKRTGEKVFLECVQDMDHENMFWYRQDPGLGLRLIYFSYDVKMKEKGDIPEGYSVSREKKERFSLILESASTNQTSMYLCASSPRTGDSSPLHFGNGTRLTVT.